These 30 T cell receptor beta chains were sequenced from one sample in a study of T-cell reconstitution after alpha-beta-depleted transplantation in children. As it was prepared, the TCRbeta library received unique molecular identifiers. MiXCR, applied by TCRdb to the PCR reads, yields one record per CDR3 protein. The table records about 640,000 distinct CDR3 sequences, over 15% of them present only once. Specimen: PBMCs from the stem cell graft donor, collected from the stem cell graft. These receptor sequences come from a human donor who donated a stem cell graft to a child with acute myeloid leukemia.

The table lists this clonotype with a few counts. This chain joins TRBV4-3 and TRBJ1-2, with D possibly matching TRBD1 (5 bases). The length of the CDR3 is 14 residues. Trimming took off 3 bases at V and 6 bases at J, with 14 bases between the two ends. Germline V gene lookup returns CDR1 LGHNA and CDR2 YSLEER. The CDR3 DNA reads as TGCGCCAGCAGCCAGGGGTCAGGGACCAATGGCTACACCTTC. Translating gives CASSQGSGTNGYTF.

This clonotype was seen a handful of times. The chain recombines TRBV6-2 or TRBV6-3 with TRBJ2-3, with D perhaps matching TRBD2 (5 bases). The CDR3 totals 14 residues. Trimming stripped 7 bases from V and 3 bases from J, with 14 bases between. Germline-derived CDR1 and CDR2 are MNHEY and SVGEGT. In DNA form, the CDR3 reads TGTGCCAGCAACCTCCCGGGGTCAACAGATACGCAGTATTTT. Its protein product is CASNLPGSTDTQYF.

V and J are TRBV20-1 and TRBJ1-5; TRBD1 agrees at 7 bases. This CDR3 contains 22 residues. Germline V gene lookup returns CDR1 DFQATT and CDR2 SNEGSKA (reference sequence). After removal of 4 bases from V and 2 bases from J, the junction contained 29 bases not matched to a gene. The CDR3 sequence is CSAIQGGPQRVDAFSGNQPQHF. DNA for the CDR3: TGCAGTGCTATCCAAGGGGGCCCACAGAGAGTAGATGCGTTTAGCGGCAATCAGCCCCAGCATTTT.

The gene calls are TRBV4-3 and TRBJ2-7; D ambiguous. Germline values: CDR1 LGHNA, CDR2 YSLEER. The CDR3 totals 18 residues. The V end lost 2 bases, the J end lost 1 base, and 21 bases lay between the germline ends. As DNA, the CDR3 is TGCGCCAGCAGCCAACAGTCCTTAATGGGTCGTACATCCTACGAGCAGTACTTC. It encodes CASSQQSLMGRTSYEQYF.

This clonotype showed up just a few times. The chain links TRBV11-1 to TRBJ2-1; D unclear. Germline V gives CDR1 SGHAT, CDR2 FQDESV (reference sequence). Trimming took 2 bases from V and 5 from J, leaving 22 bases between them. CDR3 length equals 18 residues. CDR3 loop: CASSLQEIGPFQHNEQFF. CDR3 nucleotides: TGTGCCAGCAGCTTACAGGAGATTGGACCGTTCCAACACAATGAGCAGTTCTTC.

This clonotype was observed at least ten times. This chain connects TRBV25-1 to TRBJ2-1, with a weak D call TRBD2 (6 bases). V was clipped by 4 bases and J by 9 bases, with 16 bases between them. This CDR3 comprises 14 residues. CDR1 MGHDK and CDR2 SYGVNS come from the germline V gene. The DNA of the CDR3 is TGTGCCAGCAGTGGCCGGGAGTGGAGAGGTGAGCAGTTCTTC. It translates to CASSGREWRGEQFF.

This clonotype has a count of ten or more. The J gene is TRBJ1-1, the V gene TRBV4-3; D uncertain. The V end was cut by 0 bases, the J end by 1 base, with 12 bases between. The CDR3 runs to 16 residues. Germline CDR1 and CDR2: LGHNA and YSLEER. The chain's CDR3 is CASSQDLFRGNTEAFF. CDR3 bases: TGCGCCAGCAGCCAAGATCTCTTCCGGGGGAACACTGAAGCTTTCTTT.

Here the CDR3 reads CASSLGQEAKLFF. The CDR3 nucleotides are TGTGCCAGCAGCTTGGGCCAGGAGGCAAAACTGTTTTTT. The chain links TRBV5-4 to TRBJ1-4; D gene unclear. V dropped 0 bases and J dropped 10 bases, with 10 bases sitting between them. The CDR3 contains 13 residues. The V gene's germline CDR1 is SGHNT and CDR2 YYREEE (reference sequence).

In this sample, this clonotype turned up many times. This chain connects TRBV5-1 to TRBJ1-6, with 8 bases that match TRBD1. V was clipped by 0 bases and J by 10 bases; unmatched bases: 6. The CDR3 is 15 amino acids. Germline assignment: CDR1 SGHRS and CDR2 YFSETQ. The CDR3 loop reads CASSLAGQGRSPLHF. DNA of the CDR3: TGCGCCAGCAGCTTGGCCGGACAGGGAAGGTCACCCCTCCACTTT.

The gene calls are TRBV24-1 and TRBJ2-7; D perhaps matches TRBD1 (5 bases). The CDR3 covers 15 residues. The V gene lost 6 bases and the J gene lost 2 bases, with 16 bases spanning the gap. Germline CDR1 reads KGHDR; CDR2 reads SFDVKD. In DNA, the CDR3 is TGTGCCACCAGTCATGGGGCCGCTAAAACCTACGAGCAGTACTTC. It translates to CATSHGAAKTYEQYF.

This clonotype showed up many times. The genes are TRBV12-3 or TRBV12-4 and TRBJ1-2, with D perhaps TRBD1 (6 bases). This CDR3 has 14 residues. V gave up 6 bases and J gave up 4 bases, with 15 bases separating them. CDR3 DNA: TGTGCCAGCAGGGCGGACAGTAACGTCTATGGCTACACCTTC. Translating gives CASRADSNVYGYTF.

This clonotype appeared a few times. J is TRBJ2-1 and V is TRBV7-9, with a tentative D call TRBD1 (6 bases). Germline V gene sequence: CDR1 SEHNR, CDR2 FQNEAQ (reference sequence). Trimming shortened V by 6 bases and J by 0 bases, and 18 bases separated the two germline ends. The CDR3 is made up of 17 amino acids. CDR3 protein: CASSSVQQGPSYNEQFF. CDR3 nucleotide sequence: TGTGCCAGCAGTTCGGTACAACAGGGTCCCTCCTACAATGAGCAGTTCTTC.

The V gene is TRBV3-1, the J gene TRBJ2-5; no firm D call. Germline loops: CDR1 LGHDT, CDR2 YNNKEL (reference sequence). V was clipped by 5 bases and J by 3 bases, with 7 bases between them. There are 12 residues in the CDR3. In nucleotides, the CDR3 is TGTGCCAGCAGCGAGAACAAAGAGACCCAGTACTTC. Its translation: CASSENKETQYF.

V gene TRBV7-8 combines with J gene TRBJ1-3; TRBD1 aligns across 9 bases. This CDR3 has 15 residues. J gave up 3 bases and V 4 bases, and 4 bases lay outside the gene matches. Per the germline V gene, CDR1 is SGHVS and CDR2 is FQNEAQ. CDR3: CASSWGTGLGNTIYF. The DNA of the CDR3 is TGTGCCAGCAGCTGGGGGACAGGGCTTGGAAACACCATATATTTT.

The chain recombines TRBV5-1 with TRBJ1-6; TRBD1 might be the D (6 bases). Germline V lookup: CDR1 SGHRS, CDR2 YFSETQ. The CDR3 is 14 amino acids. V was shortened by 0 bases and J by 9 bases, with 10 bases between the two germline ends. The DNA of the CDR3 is TGCGCCAGCAGCTTGGAACAGGGCAGTTCACCCCTCCACTTT. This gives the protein CASSLEQGSSPLHF. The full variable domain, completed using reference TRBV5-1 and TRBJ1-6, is KAGVTQTPRYLIKTRGQQVTLSCSPISGHRSVSWYQQTPGQGLQFLFEYFSETQRNKGNFPGRFSGRQFSNSRSEMNVSTLELGDSALYLCASSLEQGSSPLHFGNGTRLTVT.

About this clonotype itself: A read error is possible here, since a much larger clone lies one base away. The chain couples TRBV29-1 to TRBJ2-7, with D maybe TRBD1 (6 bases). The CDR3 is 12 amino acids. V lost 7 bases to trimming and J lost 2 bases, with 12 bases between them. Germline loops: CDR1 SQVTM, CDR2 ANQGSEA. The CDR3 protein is CSAVQGTYEQYF. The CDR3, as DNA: TGCAGCGCCGTACAGGGAACCTACGAGCAGTACTTC.

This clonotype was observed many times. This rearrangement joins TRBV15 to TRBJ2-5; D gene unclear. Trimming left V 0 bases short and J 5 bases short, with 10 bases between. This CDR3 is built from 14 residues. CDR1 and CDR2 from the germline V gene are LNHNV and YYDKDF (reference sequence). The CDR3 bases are TGTGCCACCAGCAGAGATGGGGTACCGGAGACCCAGTACTTC. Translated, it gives CATSRDGVPETQYF.

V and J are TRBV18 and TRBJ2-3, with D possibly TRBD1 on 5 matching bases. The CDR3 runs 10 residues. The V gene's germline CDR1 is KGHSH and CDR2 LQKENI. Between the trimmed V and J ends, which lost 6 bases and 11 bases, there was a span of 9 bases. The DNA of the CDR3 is TGTGCCAGCTCGCGAGACAGGCAGTATTTT. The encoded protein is CASSRDRQYF.

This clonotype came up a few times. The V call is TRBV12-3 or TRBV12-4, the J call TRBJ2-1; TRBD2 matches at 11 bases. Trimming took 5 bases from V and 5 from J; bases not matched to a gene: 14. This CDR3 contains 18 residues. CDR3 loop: CASSHLLRAGLADNEQFF. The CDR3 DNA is TGTGCCAGCAGTCACCTACTCAGGGCGGGACTAGCGGACAATGAGCAGTTCTTC.

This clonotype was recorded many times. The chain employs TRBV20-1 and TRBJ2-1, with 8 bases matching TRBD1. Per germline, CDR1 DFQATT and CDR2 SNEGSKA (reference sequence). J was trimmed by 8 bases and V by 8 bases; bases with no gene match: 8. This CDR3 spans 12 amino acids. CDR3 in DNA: TGCAGTCGACGACAGGGGAGCGATGAGCAGTTCTTC. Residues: CSRRQGSDEQFF.

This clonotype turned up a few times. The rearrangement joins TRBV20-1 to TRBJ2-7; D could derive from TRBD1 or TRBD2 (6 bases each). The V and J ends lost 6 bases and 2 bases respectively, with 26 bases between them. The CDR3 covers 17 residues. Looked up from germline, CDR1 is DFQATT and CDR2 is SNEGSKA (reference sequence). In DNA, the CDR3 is TGCAGTGCCCTCTTTCTGATAGGGGGGCTTCCCCCCTACGAGCAGTACGTC. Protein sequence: CSALFLIGGLPPYEQYV.

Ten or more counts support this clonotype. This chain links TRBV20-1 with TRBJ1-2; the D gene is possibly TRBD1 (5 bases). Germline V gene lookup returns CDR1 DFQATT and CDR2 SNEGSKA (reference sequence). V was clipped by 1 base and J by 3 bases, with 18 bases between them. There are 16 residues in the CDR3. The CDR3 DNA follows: TGCAGTGCTAGAGGCCACCAAGGGGATAGGGACTATGGCTACACCTTC. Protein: CSARGHQGDRDYGYTF.

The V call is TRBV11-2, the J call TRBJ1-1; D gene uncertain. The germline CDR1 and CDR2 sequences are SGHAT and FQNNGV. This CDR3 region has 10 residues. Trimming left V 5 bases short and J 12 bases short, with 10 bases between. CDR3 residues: CASSLFGTFF. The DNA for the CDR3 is TGTGCCAGCAGCCTCTTTGGGACTTTCTTT.

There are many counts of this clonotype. The CDR3 DNA follows: TGCGCCAGCTTGCACCCCAACTTGAGAGGGGAGCTGTTTTTT. Protein: CASLHPNLRGELFF. V and J are TRBV10-2 and TRBJ2-2; D is unclear. The CDR3 runs to 14 residues. Germline CDR1 and CDR2: WSHSY and SAAADI. V was shortened by 8 bases and J by 8 bases, with 18 bases between the two germline ends.

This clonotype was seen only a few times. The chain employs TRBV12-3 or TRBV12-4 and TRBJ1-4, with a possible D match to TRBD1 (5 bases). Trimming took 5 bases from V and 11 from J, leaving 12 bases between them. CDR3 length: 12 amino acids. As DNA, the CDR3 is TGTGCCAGCAGTGTCCCAGGGAGGAAACTGTTTTTT. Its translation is CASSVPGRKLFF.

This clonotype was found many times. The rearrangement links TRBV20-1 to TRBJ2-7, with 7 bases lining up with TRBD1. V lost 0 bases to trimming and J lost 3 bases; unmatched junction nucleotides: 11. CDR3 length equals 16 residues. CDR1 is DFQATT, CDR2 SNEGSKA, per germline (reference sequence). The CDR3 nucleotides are TGCAGTGCTAGAGACTCCTCCGGGACAGCAAACTACGAGCAGTACGTC. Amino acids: CSARDSSGTANYEQYV.

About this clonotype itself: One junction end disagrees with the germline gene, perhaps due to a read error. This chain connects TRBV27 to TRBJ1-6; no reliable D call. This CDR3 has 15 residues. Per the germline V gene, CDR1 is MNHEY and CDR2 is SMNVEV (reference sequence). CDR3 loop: CTSRRRSSYNSPLHF. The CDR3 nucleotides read TGCACCAGCCGACGACGGAGCTCCTATAATTCACCCCTCCACTTT.

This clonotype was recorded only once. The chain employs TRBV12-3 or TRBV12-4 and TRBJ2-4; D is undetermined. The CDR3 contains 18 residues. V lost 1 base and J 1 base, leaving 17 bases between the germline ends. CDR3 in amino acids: CASSLVVRGTGAKNIQYF. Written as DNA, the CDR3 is TGTGCCAGCAGTTTAGTAGTGAGAGGCACCGGGGCCAAAAACATTCAGTACTTC.

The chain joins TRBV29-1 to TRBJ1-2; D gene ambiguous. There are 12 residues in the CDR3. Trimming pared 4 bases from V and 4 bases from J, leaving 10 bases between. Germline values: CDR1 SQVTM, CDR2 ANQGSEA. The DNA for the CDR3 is TGCAGCGTTGGGGAACGGTCCTATGGCTACACCTTC. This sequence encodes CSVGERSYGYTF.

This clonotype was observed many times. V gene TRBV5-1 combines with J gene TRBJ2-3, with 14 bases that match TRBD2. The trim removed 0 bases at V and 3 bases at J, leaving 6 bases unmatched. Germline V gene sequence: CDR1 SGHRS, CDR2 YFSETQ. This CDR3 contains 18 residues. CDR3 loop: CASSLALGTSGGTDTQYF. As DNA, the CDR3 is TGCGCCAGCAGCTTGGCCCTCGGGACTAGCGGGGGAACAGATACGCAGTATTTT. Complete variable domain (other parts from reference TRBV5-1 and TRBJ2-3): KAGVTQTPRYLIKTRGQQVTLSCSPISGHRSVSWYQQTPGQGLQFLFEYFSETQRNKGNFPGRFSGRQFSNSRSEMNVSTLELGDSALYLCASSLALGTSGGTDTQYFGPGTRLTVL.